The clone carrying this TCR beta chain was seen a few times. The antigen is unknown. Profiled with immunoSEQ multiplex PCR; TCRdb holds only in-frame clones, not every one. Of around 100,000 clones in the sample, around three quarters were seen once. This sample stems from a study of Ad26.COV2.S vaccination and SARS-CoV-2 variants. Findings and caveats of the study: Ad26.COV2.S recipients had broader spike-specific TCRs (P = 0.0014). The breadth of spike-specific CD8+ and CD4+ T cell responses after vaccination was reportedly substantial. Total T cell responses were possibly underestimated by TCR breadth and depth analyses. Breadth of non-spike TCRs did not differ between vaccinees and placebo recipients.

Germline lookup yields CDR1 MDHEN and CDR2 SYDVKM. The CDR3 is 12 amino acids. Trimming cost V 9 bases and J 2 bases, with 7 bases left between them. The specimen comprised peripheral blood, sampled after recovery from COVID-19. The chain has TRBV28 and TRBJ1-4, with D unclear. The TCR sequence derives from a human donor who had recovered from COVID-19. The CDR3 is CASKVTNEKLFF. CDR3 DNA sequence: TGTGCCAGTAAAGTTACTAATGAAAAACTGTTTTTT.